Listed below are T cell receptor beta chains from one sample, sequenced in a study of blood T cell repertoires in COVID-19. The repertoire was sequenced with immunoSEQ multiplex PCR; TCRdb's copy has only in-frame clones and lacks some. Of a few hundred thousand clones in the sample, 88% were seen once. Sequencing was performed on peripheral blood. Source of these receptors: a man aged 65 to 79 with acute or convalescent COVID-19. Both conserved end residues are part of each CDR3. D genes are given only for firm matches. The size field is filled for only some rows; it gives once, few, many or a size class.

d_call: NA
j_call: TRBJ2-2
v_call: TRBV5-1
clone_size: NA
cdr3_length: 17
cdr3_nt: TGCGCCAGCAGCTTGGTCGACAGCGGGTACTACACCGGGGAGCTGTTTTTT
cdr3_aa: CASSLVDSGYYTGELFF

d_call: TRBD1
j_call: TRBJ1-4
v_call: TRBV6-2/TRBV6-3
clone_size: NA
cdr3_length: 15
cdr3_nt: TGTGCCAGCAGTGATGGTGGGACAGGGAATGAAAAACTGTTTTTT
cdr3_aa: CASSDGGTGNEKLFF

d_call: NA
j_call: TRBJ1-5
v_call: TRBV5-1
clone_size: NA
cdr3_length: 15
cdr3_nt: TGCGCCAGCAGCCCGGGGGGGAATAGCAATCAGCCCCAGCATTTT
cdr3_aa: CASSPGGNSNQPQHF

d_call: NA
j_call: TRBJ1-3
v_call: TRBV6-5
clone_size: NA
cdr3_length: 13
cdr3_nt: TGTGCCAGCACGCGCTTCTCTGGAAACACCATATATTTT
cdr3_aa: CASTRFSGNTIYF

d_call: TRBD1
j_call: TRBJ2-1
v_call: TRBV5-6
clone_size: NA
cdr3_length: 15
cdr3_nt: TGTGCCAGCAGCTTCCCCGGGACAGGGGTATCTGAGCAGTTCTTC
cdr3_aa: CASSFPGTGVSEQFF

d_call: NA
j_call: TRBJ1-4
v_call: TRBV15
clone_size: NA
cdr3_length: 15
cdr3_nt: TGTGCCACCAGCAGAGATGGCACAGGGAATCTAAAACTGTTTTTT
cdr3_aa: CATSRDGTGNLKLFF

d_call: NA
j_call: TRBJ2-6
v_call: TRBV3-1/TRBV3-2
clone_size: NA
cdr3_length: 14
cdr3_nt: TGTGCCAGCAGCCAAGTATCTGGGGCCAACGTCCTGACTTTC
cdr3_aa: CASSQVSGANVLTF

d_call: NA
j_call: TRBJ1-5
v_call: TRBV3-1/TRBV3-2
clone_size: NA
cdr3_length: 15
cdr3_nt: TGTGCCAGCAGCCAAGGCGCCAATAGCAATCAGCCCCAGCATTTT
cdr3_aa: CASSQGANSNQPQHF

d_call: TRBD2
j_call: TRBJ2-1
v_call: TRBV6-4
clone_size: NA
cdr3_length: 15
cdr3_nt: TGTGCCAGCAGTTTACTAGCGGGAGGAGGTAATGAGCAGTTCTTC
cdr3_aa: CASSLLAGGGNEQFF

d_call: NA
j_call: TRBJ2-1
v_call: TRBV18
clone_size: once
cdr3_length: 15
cdr3_nt: TGTGCCAGCTCACCATGGATGTCAGGGTACAATGAGCAGTTCTTC
cdr3_aa: CASSPWMSGYNEQFF

d_call: TRBD1
j_call: TRBJ1-5
v_call: TRBV28
clone_size: NA
cdr3_length: 15
cdr3_nt: TGTGCCAGCACCCCCCGGGACAGGGCTAATCAGCCCCAGCATTTT
cdr3_aa: CASTPRDRANQPQHF

d_call: NA
j_call: TRBJ1-1
v_call: TRBV6-5
clone_size: NA
cdr3_length: 14
cdr3_nt: TGTGCCAGCAGGGCGGCGGGGGGCCTCACTGAAGCTTTCTTT
cdr3_aa: CASRAAGGLTEAFF

d_call: TRBD1
j_call: TRBJ2-6
v_call: TRBV5-1
clone_size: NA
cdr3_length: 17
cdr3_nt: TGCGCCAGCAGCCCGGACAGGGCAAACTCTGGGGCCAACGTCCTGACTTTC
cdr3_aa: CASSPDRANSGANVLTF

d_call: TRBD2
j_call: TRBJ2-7
v_call: TRBV7-7
clone_size: once
cdr3_length: 15
cdr3_nt: TGTGCTAGCAGCCCTGGGGTAGCGGGAGTTAACGAGCAGTACTTC
cdr3_aa: CASSPGVAGVNEQYF

d_call: NA
j_call: TRBJ2-7
v_call: TRBV10-3
clone_size: NA
cdr3_length: 12
cdr3_nt: TGTGCCATCAGTGAGTCGACTCGCGCGCAGTACTTC
cdr3_aa: CAISESTRAQYF

d_call: TRBD1
j_call: TRBJ2-7
v_call: TRBV7-2
clone_size: NA
cdr3_length: 14
cdr3_nt: TGTGCCAGCAGCGCCGTACAGGGGGCCCACGAGCAGTACTTC
cdr3_aa: CASSAVQGAHEQYF

d_call: NA
j_call: TRBJ2-5
v_call: TRBV19
clone_size: NA
cdr3_length: 13
cdr3_nt: TGTGCCAGTACGTGGGCAGGGGGGGAGACCCAGTACTTC
cdr3_aa: CASTWAGGETQYF

d_call: TRBD2
j_call: TRBJ2-7
v_call: TRBV6-6
clone_size: NA
cdr3_length: 15
cdr3_nt: TGTGCCAGCAGTTCGACTAGCGGGAGTTCTGGCGAGCAGTACTTC
cdr3_aa: CASSSTSGSSGEQYF

d_call: NA
j_call: TRBJ1-5
v_call: TRBV19
clone_size: NA
cdr3_length: 14
cdr3_nt: TGTGCCAGTAGTATGTTCGGGGGGAATCAGCCCCAGCATTTT
cdr3_aa: CASSMFGGNQPQHF

d_call: TRBD2
j_call: TRBJ2-7
v_call: TRBV12-5
clone_size: NA
cdr3_length: 16
cdr3_nt: TGTGCTAGTGGTTTGTACGGGGGGGCAATCGTGGACGAGCAGTACTTC
cdr3_aa: CASGLYGGAIVDEQYF

d_call: TRBD1
j_call: TRBJ1-1
v_call: TRBV28
clone_size: NA
cdr3_length: 16
cdr3_nt: TGTGCCAGCAGTCAATCCGGGACAGGGGCCTACACTGAAGCTTTCTTT
cdr3_aa: CASSQSGTGAYTEAFF

d_call: NA
j_call: TRBJ2-2
v_call: TRBV7-3
clone_size: NA
cdr3_length: 14
cdr3_nt: TGTGCCAGCAGCTTATCAGGGTACACCGGGGAGCTGTTTTTT
cdr3_aa: CASSLSGYTGELFF

d_call: TRBD1
j_call: TRBJ1-1
v_call: TRBV3-1/TRBV3-2
clone_size: NA
cdr3_length: 14
cdr3_nt: TGTGCCAGCAGCCTCCAGGACAGGGGTACTGAAGCTTTCTTT
cdr3_aa: CASSLQDRGTEAFF

d_call: NA
j_call: TRBJ2-2
v_call: TRBV7-3
clone_size: NA
cdr3_length: 14
cdr3_nt: TGTGCCAGCAGCTTAAACCCAGGGGTCGGGGAGCTGTTTTTT
cdr3_aa: CASSLNPGVGELFF

d_call: TRBD1
j_call: TRBJ1-4
v_call: TRBV5-8
clone_size: NA
cdr3_length: 17
cdr3_nt: TGTGCCAGCAGCTTTGGACAGGGGGCGAGAACTAATGAAAAACTGTTTTTT
cdr3_aa: CASSFGQGARTNEKLFF

d_call: NA
j_call: TRBJ1-4
v_call: TRBV6-6
clone_size: NA
cdr3_length: 12
cdr3_nt: TGTGCCAGCAGCCCCGGGAACGAAAAACTGTTTTTT
cdr3_aa: CASSPGNEKLFF

d_call: NA
j_call: TRBJ1-5
v_call: TRBV23-1
clone_size: NA
cdr3_length: 20
cdr3_nt: TGCGCCAGCAGTCAATCCCAACCAGTCCTACGAGGGCAAAGCAATCAGCCCCAGCATTTT
cdr3_aa: CASSQSQPVLRGQSNQPQHF

d_call: TRBD1
j_call: TRBJ1-5
v_call: TRBV6-5
clone_size: NA
cdr3_length: 14
cdr3_nt: TGTGCCAGCAGTTCGGGACAGTTAAATCAGCCCCAGCATTTT
cdr3_aa: CASSSGQLNQPQHF